The clone carrying this T cell receptor beta chain occurred many times. The CDR3 consists of 13 residues. Germline V CDR1 and CDR2: SGHTA, FQGNSA. V was pared by 1 base and J by 6 bases, with 10 bases between. Arm-PCR of CDR3 regions with iRepertoire HTBI primers generated TCR beta libraries. TCRdb re-called the multiplex PCR reads through MiXCR, storing one row per CDR3 protein. The repertoire holds just over 600,000 distinct CDR3 sequences, with around 17% as singletons. Time point meaning: newly diagnosed GD, antithyroid drugs for less than 3 months. Following extraction of RNA from PBMCs, that RNA was used to make the TCR library. The data stem from a study of regulatory T cells in long-lasting Graves disease. The same data also went into a second study, on T cells in Graves' hyperthyroidism and ophthalmopathy. That work contributes: First-round RT-PCR targeting the TCR CDR3 was performed with the HTBI primer set.

The receptor comes from a woman aged 25 to 45 with Graves disease. V and J are TRBV7-2 and TRBJ2-7; D is uncertain. The sequenced sample was peripheral blood mononuclear cells (PBMCs), obtained at new diagnosis, from a patient treated with antithyroid drugs. CDR3 region: CASSLGVSGEQYF. The CDR3, as DNA: TGTGCCAGCAGCTTAGGGGTATCAGGCGAGCAGTACTTC. The full variable domain, in which reference TRBV7-2 and TRBJ2-7 provide the parts outside the CDR3, is GAGVSQSPSNKVTEKGKDVELRCDPISGHTALYWYRQSLGQGLEFLIYFQGNSAPDKSGLPSDRFSAERTGGSVSTLTIQRTQQEDSAVYLCASSLGVSGEQYFGPGTRLTVT.